A selection of T cell receptor beta chains follows, all from one sample in a study of beta chain features in type 1 diabetes. Produced via immunoSEQ multiplex PCR; TCRdb's table is partial and in-frame only. This sample has roughly 230,000 clones; 9.6% occur once, and the top ten carry about 0.037%. The sequenced material came from naive CD4+ T cells from blood. Every receptor here comes from a woman under 30 in good health. CDR3s include the opening cysteine and the closing phenylalanine or tryptophan. Each record gives: J gene, D gene, clone size, V gene, CDR3 protein, CDR3 DNA. D genes are given only for firm matches. Not all rows give a size; the values are once, few, many and, for expanded clones, a class.

TRBJ1-2	-	many	TRBV30	CAWSVAVNGYTF	TGTGCCTGGAGTGTGGCAGTGAATGGCTACACCTTC
TRBJ1-1	-	-	TRBV5-1	CASSRRWGEGDTEAFF	TGCGCCAGCAGCCGCCGCTGGGGCGAGGGGGACACTGAAGCTTTCTTT
TRBJ2-7	TRBD2	few	TRBV6-6	CASSYGGSAHEQYF	TGTGCCAGCAGTTACGGCGGGAGCGCCCACGAGCAGTACTTC
TRBJ1-3	-	-	TRBV30	CAWGHGGNTIYF	TGTGCCTGGGGACATGGTGGAAACACCATATATTTT
TRBJ1-4	-	few	TRBV29-1	CSVGTLREKLFF	TGCAGCGTTGGAACCCTGCGTGAAAAACTGTTTTTT
TRBJ2-5	TRBD2	-	TRBV2	CASQAGFIETQYF	TGTGCCAGCCAAGCGGGGTTTATCGAGACCCAGTACTTC
TRBJ2-7	TRBD1	few	TRBV29-1	CSVSDRAGNEQYF	TGCAGCGTGTCTGACAGGGCCGGGAACGAGCAGTACTTC
TRBJ2-2	-	-	TRBV11-2	CASSLAVPGELFF	TGTGCCAGCAGCTTAGCAGTCCCCGGGGAGCTGTTTTTT
TRBJ2-7	-	few	TRBV25-1	CASGRGLREQYF	TGTGCCAGCGGCAGGGGTTTACGGGAGCAGTACTTC
TRBJ2-1	TRBD2	-	TRBV5-1	CASSFGGLAGNNEQFF	TGCGCCAGCAGCTTTGGGGGACTAGCGGGAAACAATGAGCAGTTCTTC
TRBJ1-2	TRBD1	-	TRBV30	CAWSFRRTGENYGYTF	TGTGCCTGGAGTTTTCGGCGGACAGGGGAAAACTATGGCTACACCTTC